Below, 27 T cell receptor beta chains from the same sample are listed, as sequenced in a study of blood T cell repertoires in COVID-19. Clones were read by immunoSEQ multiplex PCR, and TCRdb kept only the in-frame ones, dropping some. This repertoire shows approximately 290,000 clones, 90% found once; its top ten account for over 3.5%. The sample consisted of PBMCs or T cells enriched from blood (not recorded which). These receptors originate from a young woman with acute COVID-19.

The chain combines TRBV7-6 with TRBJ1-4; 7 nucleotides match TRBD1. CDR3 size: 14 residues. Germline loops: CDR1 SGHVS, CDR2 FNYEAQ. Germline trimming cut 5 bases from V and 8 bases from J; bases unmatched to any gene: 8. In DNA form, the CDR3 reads TGTGCCAGCAGCCCGACAGGGCACGGAGAAAAACTGTTTTTT. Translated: CASSPTGHGEKLFF.

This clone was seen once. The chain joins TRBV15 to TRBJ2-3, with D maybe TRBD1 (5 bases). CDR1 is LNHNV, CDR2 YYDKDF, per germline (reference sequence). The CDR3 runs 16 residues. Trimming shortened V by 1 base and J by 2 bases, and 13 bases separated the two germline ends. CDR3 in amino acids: CATSRARTLNTDTQYF. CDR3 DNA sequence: TGTGCCACCAGCAGAGCCAGGACACTTAACACAGATACGCAGTATTTT.

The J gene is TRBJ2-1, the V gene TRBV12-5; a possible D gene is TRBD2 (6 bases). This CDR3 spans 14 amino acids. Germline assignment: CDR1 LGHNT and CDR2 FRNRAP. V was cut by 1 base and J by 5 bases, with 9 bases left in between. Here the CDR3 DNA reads TGTGCTAGTGGTTTGGGCGGGGCTAACAATGAGCAGTTCTTC. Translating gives CASGLGGANNEQFF. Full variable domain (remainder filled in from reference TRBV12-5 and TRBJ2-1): DARVTQTPRHKVTEMGQEVTMRCQPILGHNTVFWYRQTMMQGLELLAYFRNRAPLDDSGMPKDRFSAEMPDATLATLKIQPSEPRDSAVYFCASGLGGANNEQFFGPGTRLTVL.

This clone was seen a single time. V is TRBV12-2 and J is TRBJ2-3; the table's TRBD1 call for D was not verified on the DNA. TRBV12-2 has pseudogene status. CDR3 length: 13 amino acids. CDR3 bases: TGTGCAAGATACAGGGATTACACAGATACGCAGTATTTT. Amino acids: CARYRDYTDTQYF.

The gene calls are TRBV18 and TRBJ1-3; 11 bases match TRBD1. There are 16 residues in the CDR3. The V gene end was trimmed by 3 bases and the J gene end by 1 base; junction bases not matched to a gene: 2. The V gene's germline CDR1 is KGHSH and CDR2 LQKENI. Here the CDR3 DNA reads TGTGCCAGCTCACCGGGACAGGGGGGATCTGGAAACACCATATATTTT. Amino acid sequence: CASSPGQGGSGNTIYF.

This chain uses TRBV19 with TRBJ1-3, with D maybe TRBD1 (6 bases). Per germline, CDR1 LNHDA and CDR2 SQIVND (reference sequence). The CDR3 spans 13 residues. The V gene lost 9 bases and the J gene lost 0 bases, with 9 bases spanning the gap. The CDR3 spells CASGQFSGNTIYF. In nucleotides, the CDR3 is TGTGCCAGCGGACAGTTCTCTGGAAACACCATATATTTT.

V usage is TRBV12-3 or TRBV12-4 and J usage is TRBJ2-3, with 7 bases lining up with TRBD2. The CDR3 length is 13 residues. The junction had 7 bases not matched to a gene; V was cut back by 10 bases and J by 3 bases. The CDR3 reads CATRGSWTDTQYF. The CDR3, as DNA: TGTGCCACCCGCGGGAGTTGGACAGATACGCAGTATTTT.

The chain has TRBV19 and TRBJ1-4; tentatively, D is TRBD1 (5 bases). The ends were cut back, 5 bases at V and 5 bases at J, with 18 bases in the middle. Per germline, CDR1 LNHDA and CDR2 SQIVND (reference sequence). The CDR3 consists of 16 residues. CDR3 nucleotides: TGTGCCAGTAGTCCAGACGTCAGGGTGGGCAATGAAAAACTGTTTTTT. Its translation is CASSPDVRVGNEKLFF.

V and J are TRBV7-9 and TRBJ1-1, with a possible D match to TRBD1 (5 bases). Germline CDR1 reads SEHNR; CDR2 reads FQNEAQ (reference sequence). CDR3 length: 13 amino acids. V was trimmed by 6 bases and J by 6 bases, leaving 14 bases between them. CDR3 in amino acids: CASRSGGVPEAFF. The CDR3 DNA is TGTGCCAGCAGAAGCGGAGGGGTTCCTGAAGCTTTCTTT.

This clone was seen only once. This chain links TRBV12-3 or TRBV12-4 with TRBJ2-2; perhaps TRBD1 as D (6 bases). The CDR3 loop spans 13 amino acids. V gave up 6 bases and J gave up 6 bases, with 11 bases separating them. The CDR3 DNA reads TGTGCCAGCAGGCTCTCAGGGGCCGGGGAGCTGTTTTTT. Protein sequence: CASRLSGAGELFF.

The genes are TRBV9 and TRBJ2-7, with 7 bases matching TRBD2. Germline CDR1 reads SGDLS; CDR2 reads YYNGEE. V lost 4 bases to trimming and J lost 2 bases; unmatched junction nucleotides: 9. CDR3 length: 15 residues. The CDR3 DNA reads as TGTGCCAGCAGCCCCTCGGGCGGGAGCCCCTACGAGCAGTACTTC. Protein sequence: CASSPSGGSPYEQYF.

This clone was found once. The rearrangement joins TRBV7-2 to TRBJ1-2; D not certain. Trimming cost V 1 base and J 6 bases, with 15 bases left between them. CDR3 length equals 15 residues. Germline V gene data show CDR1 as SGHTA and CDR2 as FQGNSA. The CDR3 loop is CASSLGLGRGDGYTF. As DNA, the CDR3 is TGTGCCAGCAGCTTAGGTCTCGGCCGAGGTGATGGCTACACCTTC.

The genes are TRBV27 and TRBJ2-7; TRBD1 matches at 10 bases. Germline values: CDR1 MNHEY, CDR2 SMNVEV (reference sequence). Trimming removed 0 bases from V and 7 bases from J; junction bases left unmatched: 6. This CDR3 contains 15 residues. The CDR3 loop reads CASSLSKGQGREQYF. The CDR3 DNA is TGTGCCAGCAGTTTATCGAAGGGACAGGGGAGGGAGCAGTACTTC.

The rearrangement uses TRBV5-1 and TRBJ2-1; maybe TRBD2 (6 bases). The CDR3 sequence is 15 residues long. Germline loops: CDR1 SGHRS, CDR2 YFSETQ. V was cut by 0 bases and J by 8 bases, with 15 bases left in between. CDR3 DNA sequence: TGCGCCAGCAGCTTGGGACTAGGGCAACGGGATGAGCAGTTCTTC. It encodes CASSLGLGQRDEQFF.

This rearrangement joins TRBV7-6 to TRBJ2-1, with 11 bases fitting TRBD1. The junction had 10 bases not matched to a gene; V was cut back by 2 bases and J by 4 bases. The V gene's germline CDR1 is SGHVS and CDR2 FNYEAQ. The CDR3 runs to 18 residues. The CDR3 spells CASSLSSPGTGGYNEQFF. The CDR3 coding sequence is TGTGCCAGCAGCTTATCTTCGCCCGGGACAGGGGGATACAATGAGCAGTTCTTC.

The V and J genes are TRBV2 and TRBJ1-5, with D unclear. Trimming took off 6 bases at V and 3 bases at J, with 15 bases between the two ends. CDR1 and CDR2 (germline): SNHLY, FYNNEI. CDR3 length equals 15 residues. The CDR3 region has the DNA TGTGCCAGCAGGTATGAATCAGGTGACAATCAGCCCCAGCATTTT. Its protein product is CASRYESGDNQPQHF.

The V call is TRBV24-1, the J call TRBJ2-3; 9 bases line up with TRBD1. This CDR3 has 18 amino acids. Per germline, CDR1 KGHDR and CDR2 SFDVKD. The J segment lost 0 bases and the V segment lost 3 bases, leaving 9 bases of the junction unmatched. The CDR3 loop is CATSDGQGLPASTDTQYF. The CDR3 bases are TGTGCCACCAGTGATGGACAGGGGCTGCCCGCTAGCACAGATACGCAGTATTTT.

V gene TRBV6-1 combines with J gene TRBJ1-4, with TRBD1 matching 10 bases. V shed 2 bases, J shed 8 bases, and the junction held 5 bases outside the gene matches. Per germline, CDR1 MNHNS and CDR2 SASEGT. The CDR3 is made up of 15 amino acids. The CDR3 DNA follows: TGTGCCAGCAGTGAATGGGGACAGGGGATGGAAAAACTGTTTTTT. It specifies CASSEWGQGMEKLFF.

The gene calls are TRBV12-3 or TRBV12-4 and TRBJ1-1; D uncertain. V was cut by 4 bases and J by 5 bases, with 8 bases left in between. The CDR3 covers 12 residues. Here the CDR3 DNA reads TGTGCCAGCAGTTGGGGAGTGACTGAAGCTTTCTTT. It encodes CASSWGVTEAFF.

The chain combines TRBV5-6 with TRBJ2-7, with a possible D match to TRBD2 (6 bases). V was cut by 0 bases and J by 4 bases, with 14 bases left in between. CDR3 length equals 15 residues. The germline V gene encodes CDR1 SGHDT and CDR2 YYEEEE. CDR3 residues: CASSLGAGRGYEQYF. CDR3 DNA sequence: TGTGCCAGCAGCTTGGGGGCGGGCCGGGGGTACGAGCAGTACTTC.

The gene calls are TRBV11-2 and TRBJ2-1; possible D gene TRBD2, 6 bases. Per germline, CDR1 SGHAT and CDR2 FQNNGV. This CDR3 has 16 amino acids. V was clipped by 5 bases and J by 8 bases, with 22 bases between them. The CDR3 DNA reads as TGTGCCAGCAGCCCTTCCGGGACTCCCCGTGCCCATGAGCAGTTCTTC. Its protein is CASSPSGTPRAHEQFF. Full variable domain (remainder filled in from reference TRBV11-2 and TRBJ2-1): EAGVAQSPRYKIIEKRQSVAFWCNPISGHATLYWYQQILGQGPKLLIQFQNNGVVDDSQLPKDRFSAERLKGVDSTLKIQPAKLEDSAVYLCASSPSGTPRAHEQFFGPGTRLTVL.

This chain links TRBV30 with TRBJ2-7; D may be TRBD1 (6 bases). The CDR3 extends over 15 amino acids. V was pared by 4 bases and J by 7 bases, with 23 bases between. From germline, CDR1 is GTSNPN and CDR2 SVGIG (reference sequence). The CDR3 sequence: CAWKGNSGVLGEQYF. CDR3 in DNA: TGTGCCTGGAAGGGCAACTCAGGGGTTCTGGGGGAGCAGTACTTC.

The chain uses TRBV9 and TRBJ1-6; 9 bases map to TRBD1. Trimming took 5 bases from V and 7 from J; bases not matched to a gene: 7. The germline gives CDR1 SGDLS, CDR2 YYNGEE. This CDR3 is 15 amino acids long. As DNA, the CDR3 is TGTGCCAGCAGGGAGGGACAGGGAGTAAATTCACCCCTCCACTTT. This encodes CASREGQGVNSPLHF.

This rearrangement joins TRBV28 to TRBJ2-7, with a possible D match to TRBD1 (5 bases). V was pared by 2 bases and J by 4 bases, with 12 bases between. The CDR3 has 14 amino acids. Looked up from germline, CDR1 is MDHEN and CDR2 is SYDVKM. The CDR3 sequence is CASSLPTAGYEQYF. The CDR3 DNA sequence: TGTGCCAGCAGTTTACCGACAGCAGGGTACGAGCAGTACTTC.

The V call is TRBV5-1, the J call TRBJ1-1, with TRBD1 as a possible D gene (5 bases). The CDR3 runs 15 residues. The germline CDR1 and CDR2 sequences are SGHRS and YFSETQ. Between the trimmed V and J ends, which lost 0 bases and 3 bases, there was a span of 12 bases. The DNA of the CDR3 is TGCGCCAGCAGCTTGGCCTTCGGGGGGGACACTGAAGCTTTCTTT. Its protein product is CASSLAFGGDTEAFF. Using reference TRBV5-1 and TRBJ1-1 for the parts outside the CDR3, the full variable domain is KAGVTQTPRYLIKTRGQQVTLSCSPISGHRSVSWYQQTPGQGLQFLFEYFSETQRNKGNFPGRFSGRQFSNSRSEMNVSTLELGDSALYLCASSLAFGGDTEAFFGQGTRLTVV.

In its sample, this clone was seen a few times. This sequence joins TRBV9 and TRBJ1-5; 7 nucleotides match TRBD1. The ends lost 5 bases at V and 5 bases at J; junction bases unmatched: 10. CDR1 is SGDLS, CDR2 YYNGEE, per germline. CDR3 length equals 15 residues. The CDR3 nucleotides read TGTGCCAGCAGTGCCCAGGGACAGTTTCATCAGCCCCAGCATTTT. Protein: CASSAQGQFHQPQHF.

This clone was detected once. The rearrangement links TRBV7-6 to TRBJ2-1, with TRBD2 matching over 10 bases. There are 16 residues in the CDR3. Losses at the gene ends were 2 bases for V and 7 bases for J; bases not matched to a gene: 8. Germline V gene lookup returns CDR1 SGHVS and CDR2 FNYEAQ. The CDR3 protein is CASSLYGTSDGNEQFF. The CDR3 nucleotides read TGTGCCAGCAGCTTATACGGGACTAGCGATGGGAATGAGCAGTTCTTC.